This TCR beta chain came from a study of post-analysis software for immune sequencing data (dated by TCRdb to the mid-2010s). For the wider study: The recorded disease courses included relapsing-remitting, secondary progressive and progressive-relapsing multiple sclerosis, and some patients had no subtype annotation. The multiple sclerosis patient repertoires were compared with 10 to 12 previously published healthy control repertoires from donors aged 6 to 25 years. A subset of samples was prepared in parallel using single-end sample barcoding, then pooled and co-amplified after Illumina adapter ligation.

Results and caveats for the whole study, not just this receptor: The control group was slightly older than the multiple sclerosis patient group. Four or five TRBV segments, including TRBV5-6, TRBV5-1 and TRBV20-1, were significantly more frequent in patients than controls. Multiple sclerosis patients had significantly lower normalized Chao1 diversity than controls, a result that suggests substantial peripheral T-cell clonal expansion. Direct clustering with F measure showed strong co-clustering of samples prepared in the same batch, prompting a batch-effect correction.

To demonstrate the VDJtools post-analysis software, the study profiled TCR beta repertoires from the peripheral blood of approximately twelve young patients with multiple sclerosis. The multiple sclerosis patients were children and adolescents ranging in age from about 6 to 17 years. Turning to this clonotype: Its antigen remains undetermined. No much larger clone exists at a distance of one base, and base qualities are not known.

V is cut by 1 base and J by 1 base, and the space between the germline ends is 19 bases. In the germline V gene (reference sequence), CDR1 corresponds to DFQATT and CDR2 to SNEGSKA. The CDR3 goes from the cysteine to the phenylalanine over 17 residues. Only the CDR3 part of the read is kept: 51 bases, read in frame from the first base. Library preparation was by PCR. The instrument was an Illumina HiSeq 2500. To reduce PCR and sequencing biases, unique molecular identifiers were incorporated into the TCR beta cDNA libraries. Approximately 500,000 cDNA molecules were obtained per 1 to 10 million input T cells, so each molecule approximated one T cell. The patient libraries were prepared and sequenced using the same protocol as the earlier healthy control dataset. Samples belonging to the same batch were prepared together, multiplexed and sequenced on a shared HiSeq lane. In the paper's pipeline: MIGEC was used to process the raw barcoded reads, and molecular identifier groups with only a single read were discarded before consensus assembly and CDR3 extraction. Clonotype tables were post-analysed with VDJtools, and diversity was normalized by down-sampling all datasets to the smallest sample size. To correct batch-related cross-sample contamination, repertoire overlap clustering matched CDR3 amino acid sequences but not nucleotide sequences. TCRdb cleaned the public reads at Q25 with fastp, built clones with MiXCR and kept in-frame beta chains. Every entry covers one CDR3 protein and lists the most common genes and DNA from its rows. These V and J calls are TCRdb output, not the study's own analysis. The sample profile shows roughly 800,000 distinct CDR3 sequences; 25% to 30% of them were found once. The ten largest make up around 0.6% of the sample.

The receptor chain draws on TRBV20-1 and TRBJ2-5; a tentative D match to TRBD2 spans 6 bases. This receptor was identified in a girl between 5 and 17 years old with multiple sclerosis. The sample was blood. The CDR3 region reads CSARGGLGGGAQETQYF. The nucleotide sequence reads as follows: TGCAGTGCTAGAGGGGGTTTAGGTGGAGGGGCCCAAGAGACCCAGTACTTC.